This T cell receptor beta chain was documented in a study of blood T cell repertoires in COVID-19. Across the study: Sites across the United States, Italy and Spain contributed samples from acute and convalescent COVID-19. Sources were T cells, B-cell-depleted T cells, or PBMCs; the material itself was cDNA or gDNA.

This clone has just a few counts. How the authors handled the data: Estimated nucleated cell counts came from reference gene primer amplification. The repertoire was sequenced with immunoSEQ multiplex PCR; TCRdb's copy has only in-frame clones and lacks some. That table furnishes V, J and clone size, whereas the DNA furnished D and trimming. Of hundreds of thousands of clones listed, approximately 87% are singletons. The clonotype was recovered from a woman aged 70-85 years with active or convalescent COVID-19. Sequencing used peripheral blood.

CDR3 protein: CAGTGRRYTF. The CDR3 DNA sequence: TGTGCCGGGACAGGGAGGCGCTACACCTTC. The J gene is TRBJ1-2, the V gene TRBV25-1, with 9 positions matching TRBD1. The trim removed 11 bases at V and 9 bases at J, leaving 4 bases unmatched. The germline CDR1 and CDR2 sequences are MGHDK and SYGVNS. This CDR3 region has 10 residues.